This T cell receptor beta chain was retrieved from a study of tumor and adjacent non-tumor tissue in lung cancer. Study-level results: In normal lung, the top 100 clones were significantly more dominant than in tumor. Tumor TCR diversity, when higher, was linked to shorter survival. Tumor tissue had significantly higher TCR diversity than normal lung.

This sample's RNA came from whole unsorted tissue. Distant lung tissue was collected more than 3 cm away from the tumor edge. This CDR3 has 15 amino acids. CDR1 SGHNT and CDR2 YYREEE come from the germline V gene (reference sequence). Three rounds of nested PCR, following a modified ARM-PCR protocol, produced the TCRbeta library. Using its own MiXCR run on the multiplex PCR reads, TCRdb lists one record per CDR3 protein. The sample records around 40,000 distinct CDR3 sequences, 60% being singletons. This clonotype appeared a single time. Its antigen is still unknown. A junction end diverges from the germline sequence, so it may reflect a read error.

Sequencing input: distant non-tumor lung tissue. This TCR came from a man aged 50-60 years with non-small cell lung cancer. J is TRBJ2-2 and V is TRBV5-4, with D tentatively TRBD1 (6 bases). The CDR3: CANSPDSANTGELFF. CDR3 nucleotide sequence: TGTGCCAACAGCCCGGACAGCGCGAACACCGGAGAGCTGTTTTTT.